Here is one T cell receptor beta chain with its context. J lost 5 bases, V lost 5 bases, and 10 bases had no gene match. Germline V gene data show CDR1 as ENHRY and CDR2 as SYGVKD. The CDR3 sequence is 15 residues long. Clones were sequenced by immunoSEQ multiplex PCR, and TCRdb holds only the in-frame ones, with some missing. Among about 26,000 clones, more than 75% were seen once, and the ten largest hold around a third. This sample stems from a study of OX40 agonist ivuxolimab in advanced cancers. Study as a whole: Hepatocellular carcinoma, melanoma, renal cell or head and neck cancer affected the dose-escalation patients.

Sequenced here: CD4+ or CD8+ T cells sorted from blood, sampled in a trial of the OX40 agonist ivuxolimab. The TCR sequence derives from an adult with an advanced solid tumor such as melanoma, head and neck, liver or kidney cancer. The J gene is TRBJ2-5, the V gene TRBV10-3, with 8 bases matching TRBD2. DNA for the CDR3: TGTGCCATCAGTTATGGACTAGCCACAAGTGAGACCCAGTACTTC. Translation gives CAISYGLATSETQYF.